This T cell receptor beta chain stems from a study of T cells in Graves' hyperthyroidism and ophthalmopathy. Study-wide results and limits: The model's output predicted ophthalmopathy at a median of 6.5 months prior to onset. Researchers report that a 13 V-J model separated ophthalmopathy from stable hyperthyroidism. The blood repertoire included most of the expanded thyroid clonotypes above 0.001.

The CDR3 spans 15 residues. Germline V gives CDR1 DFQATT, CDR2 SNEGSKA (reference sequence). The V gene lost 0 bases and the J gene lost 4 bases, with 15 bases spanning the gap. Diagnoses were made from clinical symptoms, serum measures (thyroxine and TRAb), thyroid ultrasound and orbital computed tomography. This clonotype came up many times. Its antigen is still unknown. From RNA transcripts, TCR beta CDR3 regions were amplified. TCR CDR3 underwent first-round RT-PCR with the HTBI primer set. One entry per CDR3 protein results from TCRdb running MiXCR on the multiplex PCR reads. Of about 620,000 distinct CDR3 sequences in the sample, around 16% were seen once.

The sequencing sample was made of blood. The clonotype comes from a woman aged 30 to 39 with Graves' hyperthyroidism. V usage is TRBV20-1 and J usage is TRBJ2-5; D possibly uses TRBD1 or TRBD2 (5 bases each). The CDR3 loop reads CSARDPGSGGETQYF. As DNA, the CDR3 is TGCAGTGCTAGAGATCCGGGCTCTGGGGGAGAGACCCAGTACTTC.